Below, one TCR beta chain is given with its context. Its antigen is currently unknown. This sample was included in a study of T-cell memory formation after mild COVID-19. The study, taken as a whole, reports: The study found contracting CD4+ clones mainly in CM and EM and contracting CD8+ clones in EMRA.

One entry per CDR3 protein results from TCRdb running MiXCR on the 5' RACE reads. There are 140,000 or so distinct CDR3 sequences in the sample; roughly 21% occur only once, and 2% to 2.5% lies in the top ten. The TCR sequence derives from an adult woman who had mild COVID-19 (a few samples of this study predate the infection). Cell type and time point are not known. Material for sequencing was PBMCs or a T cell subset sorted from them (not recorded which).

The DNA for the CDR3 is TGTGCCAGCGTAGCGGGATTGACCGGGGAGCTGTTTTTT. Translating gives CASVAGLTGELFF. This sequence joins TRBV6-2 or TRBV6-3 and TRBJ2-2, with 8 bases identical to TRBD2. Germline loops: CDR1 MNHEY, CDR2 SVGEGT. With 8 bases clipped from V and 5 bases from J, the junction kept 4 bases outside the gene matches. This CDR3 contains 13 residues.